The entry below describes one T cell receptor beta chain. Its antigen is unidentified. The sample originates from a study of shared clonotypes between healthy human individuals. Splitting of CD4+ cells produced CD45RA+ naive and CD45RA-negative memory subsets. The method was immunoSEQ multiplex PCR; TCRdb's version includes in-frame clones alone and lacks a portion of them. The sample has millions of clones, 85% to 95% seen once. The V segment lost 6 bases and the J segment 2 bases; nucleotides outside the gene matches: 6. Germline assignment: CDR1 LNHDA and CDR2 SQIVND (reference sequence). There are 15 residues in the CDR3. Whole-study results and caveats: Larger estimated richness was generally recorded for naive subsets relative to memory subsets.

Sequenced sample: naive CD4+ T cells sorted from blood. Noted subset: CD45RA+ positively selected. This receptor was taken from a man aged 18 to 30 in good health. The J gene is TRBJ1-5, the V gene TRBV19; 8 bases fit TRBD1. The CDR3 sequence is CASSLPDRGNQPQHF. The CDR3 nucleotides are TGTGCCAGTAGCCTGCCGGACAGGGGCAATCAGCCCCAGCATTTT.